Presented here are 18 T cell receptor beta chains from one specimen sequenced in a study of circulating and synovial CD4+ cells in juvenile arthritis. Here immunoSEQ multiplex PCR was the method, and the copy in TCRdb shows in-frame clones only, minus some. The sample lists about 32,000 clones, 90% to 95% occurring once. Material: CD4+ T cells from blood. Receptors were obtained from a human donor with juvenile idiopathic arthritis.

This clone was counted once. This chain connects TRBV5-1 to TRBJ2-2; weak D call: TRBD1 (6 bases). The ends were cut back, 0 bases at V and 2 bases at J, with 11 bases in the middle. The V gene's germline CDR1 is SGHRS and CDR2 YFSETQ. CDR3 length: 16 amino acids. The CDR3 DNA reads TGCGCCAGCAGCTTGGCCGTACAGGGAAACACCGGGGAGCTGTTTTTT. Its translation: CASSLAVQGNTGELFF.

CDR3 in amino acids: CASSQDRSHSDTQYF. The CDR3 bases are TGCGCCAGCAGCCAAGATCGGTCCCACAGTGATACGCAGTATTTT. V gene TRBV4-1 combines with J gene TRBJ2-3; the D is unclear. V lost 0 bases to trimming and J lost 6 bases, with 13 bases between them. This CDR3 is 15 amino acids long. The germline gives CDR1 MGHRA, CDR2 YSYEKL.

CDR3: CASSLTGSGTSGGYEQYF. The CDR3 DNA is TGTGCCAGCAGCTTAACTGGCTCCGGGACTAGCGGGGGCTACGAGCAGTACTTC. The chain employs TRBV7-3 and TRBJ2-7; 14 bases are a match to TRBD2. V was clipped by 0 bases and J by 3 bases; unmatched bases: 7. CDR3 length: 18 amino acids. CDR1 is SGHTA and CDR2 is FQGTGA in the germline V gene. The entire variable domain, with the rest obtained from reference TRBV7-3 and TRBJ2-7, is as follows: GAGVSQTPSNKVTEKGKYVELRCDPISGHTALYWYRQSLGQGPEFLIYFQGTGAADDSGLPNDRFFAVRPEGSVSTLKIQRTERGDSAVYLCASSLTGSGTSGGYEQYFGPGTRLTVT.

This clone was seen just once. The V and J genes are TRBV9 and TRBJ2-7, with 10 bases lining up with TRBD1. The junction had 8 bases not matched to a gene; V was cut back by 3 bases and J by 5 bases. Germline V gives CDR1 SGDLS, CDR2 YYNGEE. The CDR3 is 15 amino acids. The DNA for the CDR3 is TGTGCCAGCAGCGAATCCGGGACAGGGGTCCACGAGCAGTACTTC. The encoded protein is CASSESGTGVHEQYF.

The rearrangement links TRBV7-9 to TRBJ2-1, with 12 nucleotides matching TRBD2. From germline, CDR1 is SEHNR and CDR2 FQNEAQ (reference sequence). CDR3 length: 13 residues. The V and J ends lost 7 bases and 7 bases, in that order; junction bases with no gene match: 2. In DNA, the CDR3 is TGTGCCAGCATGCTAGCGGGAGGGAATGAGCAGTTCTTC. The encoded protein is CASMLAGGNEQFF.

The chain links TRBV20-1 to TRBJ2-7; tentative D call: TRBD1 (5 bases). The V end lost 7 bases, the J end lost 4 bases, and 11 bases lay between the germline ends. The CDR3 length is 11 residues. CDR1 is DFQATT and CDR2 is SNEGSKA in the germline V gene (reference sequence). In DNA form, the CDR3 reads TGCAGTGTTATACAGGCTTACGAGCAGTACTTC. Translating gives CSVIQAYEQYF.

The chain combines TRBV18 with TRBJ2-4; D unclear. Deletions cut 3 bases from V and 0 bases from J, with 3 bases between. Germline lookup yields CDR1 KGHSH and CDR2 LQKENI. The CDR3 consists of 13 residues. Here the CDR3 reads CASSPLAKNIQYF. CDR3 DNA: TGTGCCAGCTCACCCCTAGCCAAAAACATTCAGTACTTC.

The chain combines TRBV19 with TRBJ1-5, with 7 bases identical to TRBD1. The CDR3 sequence is 15 residues long. The V gene end was trimmed by 10 bases and the J gene end by 4 bases; junction bases not matched to a gene: 13. CDR1 is LNHDA and CDR2 is SQIVND in the germline V gene (reference sequence). CDR3 region: CATSPREGANQPQHF. CDR3 bases: TGTGCCACCTCACCTCGGGAGGGGGCTAATCAGCCCCAGCATTTT.

This rearrangement joins TRBV15 to TRBJ1-5, with a weak D call TRBD1 (6 bases). V was pared by 9 bases and J by 4 bases, with 13 bases between. The CDR3 loop spans 13 amino acids. CDR1 and CDR2 (germline): LNHNV, YYDKDF (reference sequence). CDR3 loop: CATSDRYNQPQHF. As DNA, the CDR3 is TGTGCCACTAGCGACAGGTATAATCAGCCCCAGCATTTT. Looking up the rest from reference TRBV15 and TRBJ1-5 gives the full variable domain: DAMVIQNPRYQVTQFGKPVTLSCSQTLNHNVMYWYQQKSSQAPKLLFHYYDKDFNNEADTPDNFQSRRPNTSFCFLDIRSPGLGDTAMYLCATSDRYNQPQHFGDGTRLSIL.

This rearrangement joins TRBV9 to TRBJ2-1; TRBD2 aligns across 8 bases. V dropped 1 base and J dropped 2; count of bases not matched to a gene: 2. The V gene's germline CDR1 is SGDLS and CDR2 YYNGEE. This CDR3 spans 15 amino acids. CDR3 nucleotide sequence: TGTGCCAGCAGCGTATCTAGCGGGCCCTACAATGAGCAGTTCTTC. It specifies CASSVSSGPYNEQFF.

CDR3 nucleotides: TGTGCCAGCAGTTACTCGAGACAGGGGGCAGGCACTGAAGCTTTCTTT. Its translation is CASSYSRQGAGTEAFF. The chain carries TRBV6-6 and TRBJ1-1, with 10 nucleotides matching TRBD1. Germline V gene lookup returns CDR1 MNHNY and CDR2 SVGAGI (reference sequence). This CDR3 is built from 16 residues. The V gene end was trimmed by 0 bases and the J gene end by 4 bases; junction bases not matched to a gene: 5.

The chain combines TRBV15 with TRBJ1-2; D is possibly TRBD1 (5 bases). CDR3 length: 13 amino acids. V lost 8 bases and J lost 3, with 13 bases in between. The germline V gene encodes CDR1 LNHNV and CDR2 YYDKDF (reference sequence). The CDR3 sequence: CATASGGDYGYTF. DNA for the CDR3: TGTGCCACCGCGTCCGGAGGGGACTATGGCTACACCTTC.

V gene TRBV5-1 combines with J gene TRBJ1-3; D may be TRBD1 (5 bases). With 0 bases removed from V and 3 bases from J, the gap between germline ends came to 7 bases. The CDR3 spans 14 residues. Germline lookup yields CDR1 SGHRS and CDR2 YFSETQ. This CDR3 is CASSLAGGGNTIYF. The CDR3 DNA follows: TGCGCCAGCAGCTTGGCCGGGGGTGGAAACACCATATATTTT.

V gene TRBV5-1 combines with J gene TRBJ1-4, with 7 positions matching TRBD1. CDR3 length equals 14 residues. The V gene end was trimmed by 7 bases and the J gene end by 0 bases; junction bases not matched to a gene: 3. CDR1 and CDR2 (germline): SGHRS, YFSETQ. The CDR3 region has the DNA TGCGCCAGCCACAGGGGCACAACTAATGAAAAACTGTTTTTT. Protein: CASHRGTTNEKLFF.

The gene calls are TRBV4-1 and TRBJ2-2; TRBD2 matches at 7 bases. The CDR3 is 15 amino acids. Losses at the gene ends were 4 bases for V and 4 bases for J; bases not matched to a gene: 6. Looked up from germline, CDR1 is MGHRA and CDR2 is YSYEKL. The CDR3 is CASSPWPSGTGELFF. CDR3 DNA sequence: TGCGCCAGCAGCCCTTGGCCTAGCGGCACCGGGGAGCTGTTTTTT.

The chain links TRBV7-2 to TRBJ2-2; TRBD1 is a possible D gene (5 bases). The CDR3 contains 17 residues. The ends were cut back, 1 base at V and 7 bases at J, with 19 bases in the middle. Germline assignment: CDR1 SGHTA and CDR2 FQGNSA. CDR3 coding DNA: TGTGCCAGCAGCTTAGGAAGAGGACCGAGAACAGGCGGGGAGCTGTTTTTT. Translation gives CASSLGRGPRTGGELFF.

The chain joins TRBV19 to TRBJ1-4; possible D gene TRBD1, 6 bases. V lost 10 bases to trimming and J lost 4 bases, with 16 bases between them. This CDR3 has 14 residues. CDR1 is LNHDA, CDR2 SQIVND, per germline (reference sequence). CDR3 loop: CATRLDSRNEKLFF. For the CDR3, the DNA is TGTGCCACCCGACTGGACAGCCGTAATGAAAAACTGTTTTTT.

V and J are TRBV27 and TRBJ1-2, with 10 bases aligning to TRBD1. V shed 4 bases and J 2 bases; nucleotides not matched to a gene: 7. The CDR3 contains 16 residues. Germline CDR1 MNHEY, CDR2 SMNVEV (reference sequence). CDR3 coding DNA: TGTGCCAGCAGTTCACAGCCGGGACAGGGGAACTATGGCTACACCTTC. Its translation: CASSSQPGQGNYGYTF.